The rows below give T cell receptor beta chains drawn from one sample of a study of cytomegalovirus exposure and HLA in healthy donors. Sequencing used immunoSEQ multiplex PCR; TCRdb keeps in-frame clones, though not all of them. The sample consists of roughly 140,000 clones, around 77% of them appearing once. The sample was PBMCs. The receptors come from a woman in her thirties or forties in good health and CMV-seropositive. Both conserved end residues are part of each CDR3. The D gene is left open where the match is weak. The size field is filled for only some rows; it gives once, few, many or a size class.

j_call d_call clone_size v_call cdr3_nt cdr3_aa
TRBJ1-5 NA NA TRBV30 TGTGCCTGGAGCTATGGACCAGGGTTAAATCAGCCCCAGCATTTT CAWSYGPGLNQPQHF
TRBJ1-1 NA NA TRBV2 TGTGCCAGCAGTGACGCGGGCCAGAACACTGAAGCTTTCTTT CASSDAGQNTEAFF
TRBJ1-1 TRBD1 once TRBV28 TGTGCCAGCAGTGGACAGGGGGCAGGGAGCACTGAAGCTTTCTTT CASSGQGAGSTEAFF
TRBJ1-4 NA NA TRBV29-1 TGCAGCGTTGAAGTTTCAGACAGGATAGGGATACGGGAAAAACTGTTTTTT CSVEVSDRIGIREKLFF
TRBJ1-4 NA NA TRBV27 TGTGCCAGCAGTTCGTCTAATGAAAAACTGTTTTTT CASSSSNEKLFF
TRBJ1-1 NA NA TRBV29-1 TGCAGCGGTAATAAACGTACAGGTTCCCAACCTGAAGCTTTCTTT CSGNKRTGSQPEAFF
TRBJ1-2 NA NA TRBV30 TGTGCCTCCACAGGGCGGCAAGGCTACACCTTC CASTGRQGYTF
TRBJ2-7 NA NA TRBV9 TGTGCCAGCAGCCCGACCGGGGGGCAGTGGGACGAGCAGTACTTC CASSPTGGQWDEQYF
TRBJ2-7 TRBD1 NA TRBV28 TGTGCCAGCAGCCGGACAGGGAGCCACGAGCAGTACTTC CASSRTGSHEQYF
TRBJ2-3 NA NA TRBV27 TGTGCCAGCCGACATGACCCGCCCGGAGGTACGCAGTATTTT CASRHDPPGGTQYF
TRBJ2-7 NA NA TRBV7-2 TGTGCCAGCAGCTTAGAGGACGGGACCTACGAGCAGTACTTC CASSLEDGTYEQYF
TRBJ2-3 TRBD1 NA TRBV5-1 TGCGCCAGCAGTACTGGGACAGGGGGCACAGATACGCAGTATTTT CASSTGTGGTDTQYF
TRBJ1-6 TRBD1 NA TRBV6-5 TGTGCCAGCAGTTCTCGCAGGGGGCGAGGGAATTCACCCCTCCACTTT CASSSRRGRGNSPLHF
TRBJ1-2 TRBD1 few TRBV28 TGTGCCAGCAGTTTTCATCAGGGGGACTATGGCTACACCTTC CASSFHQGDYGYTF
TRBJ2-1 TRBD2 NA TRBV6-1 TGTGCCAGCAGTGCCGGGACTAGCGGGGAGACATACAATGAGCAGTTCTTC CASSAGTSGETYNEQFF
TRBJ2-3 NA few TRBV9 TGTGCCAGCAGCGTAGAGGGGGATACGCAGTATTTT CASSVEGDTQYF
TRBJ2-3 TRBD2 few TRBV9 TGTGCCAGCAGCGTAGTAAGCGGGGGGGATACGCAGTATTTT CASSVVSGGDTQYF
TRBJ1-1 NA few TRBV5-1 TGCGCCAGCAGCTTGGAAGGGGGGAACACTGAAGCTTTCTTT CASSLEGGNTEAFF
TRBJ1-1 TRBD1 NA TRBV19 TGTGCCAGTAGTATTGGGGGACAGGGAATGGGGACTGAAGCTTTCTTT CASSIGGQGMGTEAFF
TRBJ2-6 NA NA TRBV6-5 TGTGCCAGCGGAAACAGCCTCTCTGGGGCCAACGTCCTGACTTTC CASGNSLSGANVLTF
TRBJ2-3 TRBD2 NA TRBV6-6 TGTGCCAGCAGTTACCCCACTAGCGGTGTTCATACGCAGTATTTT CASSYPTSGVHTQYF
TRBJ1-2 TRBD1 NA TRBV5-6 TGTGCCAGCAGCTCGGACAGGGGAAACTATGGCTACACCTTC CASSSDRGNYGYTF
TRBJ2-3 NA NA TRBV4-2 TGTGCCAGCAGCCAAGAGGAACGGGGGACAGATACGCAGTATTTT CASSQEERGTDTQYF
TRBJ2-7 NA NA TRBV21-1 TGTGCCAGCAGCAAAGGTGCGGGGGGGTTACTGAACGAGCAGTACTTC CASSKGAGGLLNEQYF
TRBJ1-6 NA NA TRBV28 TGTGCCAGCAGTTCGGTCGGGGGAAGCTCACCCCTCCACTTT CASSSVGGSSPLHF
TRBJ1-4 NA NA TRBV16 TGTGCCAGCAGCCAGCCGGAGCGGGAAAAACTGTTTTTT CASSQPEREKLFF
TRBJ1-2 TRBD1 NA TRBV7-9 TGTGCCAGCAGCCCTTGGGACAGGGGTAACTATGGCTACACCTTC CASSPWDRGNYGYTF
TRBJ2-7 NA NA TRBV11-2 TGTGCCAGCAGCTTTCCTAGGGCGGGCGAGCAGTACTTC CASSFPRAGEQYF
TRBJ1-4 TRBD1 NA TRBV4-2 TGTGCCAGCAGCCAGAGACAGGGTGTGCAGGCTAATGAAAAACTGTTTTTT CASSQRQGVQANEKLFF